The 5 T cell receptor beta chains below come from one sample, sequenced in a study of cytomegalovirus exposure and HLA in healthy donors. The PCR was carried out with 60 Vbeta primers and 13 Jbeta primers. Data came from immunoSEQ multiplex PCR; TCRdb stores just in-frame clones and leaves some out. The table lists 130,000 to 150,000 clones, 75% to 85% of them singletons, with about 4.4% in the top ten. The sequenced material came from PBMCs. The receptors derive from a man in his forties or fifties in good health and CMV-seronegative.

This clone was detected only a few times. This sequence joins TRBV9 and TRBJ1-1; perhaps TRBD1 as D (6 bases). With 0 bases removed from V and 0 bases from J, the gap between germline ends came to 6 bases. The CDR3 runs 14 residues. Germline values: CDR1 SGDLS, CDR2 YYNGEE. The CDR3 loop is CASSVGTVNTEAFF. The CDR3 nucleotides are TGTGCCAGCAGCGTAGGGACAGTGAACACTGAAGCTTTCTTT.

A single count supports this clone. The chain carries TRBV12-5 and TRBJ1-5; D gene unclear. Germline V lookup: CDR1 LGHNT, CDR2 FRNRAP. With 5 bases removed from V and 0 bases from J, the gap between germline ends came to 11 bases. The CDR3 extends over 15 amino acids. The CDR3 loop is CASGPGVNSNQPQHF. In DNA, the CDR3 is TGTGCTAGTGGTCCCGGGGTCAATAGCAATCAGCCCCAGCATTTT. Based on the CDR3 plus reference TRBV12-5 and TRBJ1-5, the full variable domain is DARVTQTPRHKVTEMGQEVTMRCQPILGHNTVFWYRQTMMQGLELLAYFRNRAPLDDSGMPKDRFSAEMPDATLATLKIQPSEPRDSAVYFCASGPGVNSNQPQHFGDGTRLSIL.

The chain has TRBV23-1 and TRBJ1-5; D is possibly TRBD1 (6 bases). TRBV23-1 is an ORF for which the function is uncertain. The CDR3 is 14 amino acids. V lost 10 bases, J lost 2 bases, and 15 bases lay in between. The CDR3 region has the DNA TGCGCCACCAACCGGGGGGCTTGCAATCAGCCCCAGCATTTT. It specifies CATNRGACNQPQHF.

This clone was detected only once. This sequence joins TRBV7-8 and TRBJ2-7; 10 bases are a match to TRBD1. The V segment lost 0 bases and the J segment 1 base; nucleotides outside the gene matches: 9. The CDR3 is 18 residues long. The germline V gene encodes CDR1 SGHVS and CDR2 FQNEAQ. CDR3 in amino acids: CASSLAIIRDRGSYEQYF. In nucleotides, the CDR3 is TGTGCCAGCAGCTTAGCGATAATCCGGGACAGGGGTTCCTACGAGCAGTACTTC.

This chain uses TRBV7-9 with TRBJ1-1; D may be TRBD1 (6 bases). The V and J ends lost 6 bases and 8 bases respectively, with 10 bases between them. The CDR3 is made up of 11 amino acids. Per germline, CDR1 SEHNR and CDR2 FQNEAQ (reference sequence). The CDR3 coding sequence is TGTGCCAGCAGTCGACAGGAAGAAGCTTTCTTT. This translates into CASSRQEEAFF.